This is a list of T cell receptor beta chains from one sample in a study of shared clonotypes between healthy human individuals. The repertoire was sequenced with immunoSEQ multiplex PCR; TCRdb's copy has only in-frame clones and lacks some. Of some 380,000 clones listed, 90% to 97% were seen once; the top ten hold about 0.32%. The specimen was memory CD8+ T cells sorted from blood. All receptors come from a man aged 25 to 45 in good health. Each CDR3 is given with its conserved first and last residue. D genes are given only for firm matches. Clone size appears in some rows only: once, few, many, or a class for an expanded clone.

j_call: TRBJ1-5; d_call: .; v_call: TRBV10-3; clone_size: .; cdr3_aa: CAISDGGSQPQHF; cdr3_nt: TGTGCCATCAGTGACGGGGGTAGTCAGCCCCAGCATTTT
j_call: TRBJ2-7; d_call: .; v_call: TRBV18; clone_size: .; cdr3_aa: CASSPAGARLSYEQYF; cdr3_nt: TGTGCCAGCTCACCAGCAGGGGCCCGCCTTTCCTACGAGCAGTACTTC
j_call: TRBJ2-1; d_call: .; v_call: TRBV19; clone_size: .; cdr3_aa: CASSRRVNEQFF; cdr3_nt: TGTGCCAGTAGTCGGCGCGTCAATGAGCAGTTCTTC
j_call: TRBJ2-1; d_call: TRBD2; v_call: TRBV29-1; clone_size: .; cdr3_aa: CSVEELAGGANEQFF; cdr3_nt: TGCAGCGTTGAAGAACTAGCGGGAGGAGCCAATGAGCAGTTCTTC
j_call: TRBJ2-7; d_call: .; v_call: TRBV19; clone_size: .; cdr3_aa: CASSPTGREQYF; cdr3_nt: TGTGCCAGTAGCCCTACAGGGCGCGAGCAGTACTTC
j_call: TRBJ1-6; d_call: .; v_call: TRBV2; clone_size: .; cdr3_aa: CASSVTGALNSPLHF; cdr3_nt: TGTGCCAGCAGTGTAACAGGTGCCCTTAATTCACCCCTCCACTTT
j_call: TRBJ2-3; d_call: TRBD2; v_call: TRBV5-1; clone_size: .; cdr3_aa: CASSRLAGADTQYF; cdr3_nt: TGCGCCAGCAGTAGACTAGCGGGTGCAGATACGCAGTATTTT
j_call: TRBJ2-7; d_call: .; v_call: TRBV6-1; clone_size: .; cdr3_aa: CASSEYPRRTPFYEQYF; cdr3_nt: TGTGCCAGCAGTGAATACCCCCGTCGGACTCCCTTTTACGAGCAGTACTTC
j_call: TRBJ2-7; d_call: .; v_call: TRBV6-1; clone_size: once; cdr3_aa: CASTETAYEQYF; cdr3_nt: TGTGCCAGCACGGAGACAGCCTACGAGCAGTACTTC
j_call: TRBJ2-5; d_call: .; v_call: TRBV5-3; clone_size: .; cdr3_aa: CARSSQEGQQETQYF; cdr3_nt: TGTGCCAGAAGTTCCCAGGAAGGACAGCAAGAGACCCAGTACTTC
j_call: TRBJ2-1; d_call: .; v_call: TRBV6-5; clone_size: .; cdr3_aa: CASSDQVDNEQFF; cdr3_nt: TGTGCCAGCAGTGATCAAGTTGACAATGAGCAGTTCTTC
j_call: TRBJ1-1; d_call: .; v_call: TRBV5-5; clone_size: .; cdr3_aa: CASSSRQKEAFF; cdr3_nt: TGTGCCAGCAGCTCCCGACAGAAGGAAGCTTTCTTT
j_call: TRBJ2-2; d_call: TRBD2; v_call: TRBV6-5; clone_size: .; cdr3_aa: CASSYGTSTGELFF; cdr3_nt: TGTGCCAGCAGTTACGGGACTAGCACCGGGGAGCTGTTTTTT
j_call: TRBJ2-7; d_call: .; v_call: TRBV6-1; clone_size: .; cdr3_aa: CASSEGLEQYF; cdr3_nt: TGTGCCAGCAGTGAGGGCCTCGAGCAGTACTTC
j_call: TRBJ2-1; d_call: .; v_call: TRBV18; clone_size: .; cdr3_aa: CASSRGGLRYNEQFF; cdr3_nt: TGTGCCAGCTCACGGGGGGGGCTCAGATACAATGAGCAGTTCTTC
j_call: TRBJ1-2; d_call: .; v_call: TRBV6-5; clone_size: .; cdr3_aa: CASSYGFYGYTF; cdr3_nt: TGTGCCAGCAGTTACGGATTCTATGGCTACACCTTC
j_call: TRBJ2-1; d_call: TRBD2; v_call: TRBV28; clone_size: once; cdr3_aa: CASSLGTSSYNEQFF; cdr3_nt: TGTGCCAGCAGTTTAGGGACTAGCTCCTACAATGAGCAGTTCTTC
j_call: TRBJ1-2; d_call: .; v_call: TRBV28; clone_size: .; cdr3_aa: CASSFPGVGYTF; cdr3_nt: TGTGCCAGCAGTTTCCCAGGGGTAGGCTACACCTTC
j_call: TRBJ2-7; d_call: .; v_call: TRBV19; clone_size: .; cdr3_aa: CASSMAPSEQYF; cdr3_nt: TGTGCCAGTAGTATGGCCCCCTCCGAGCAGTACTTC
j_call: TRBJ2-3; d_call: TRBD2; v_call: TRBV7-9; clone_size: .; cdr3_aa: CASSKTGTSAHTQYF; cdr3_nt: TGTGCCAGCAGCAAAACCGGGACTAGCGCGCATACGCAGTATTTT
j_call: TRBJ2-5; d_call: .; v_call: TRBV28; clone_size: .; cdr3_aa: CASSFTGLEETQYF; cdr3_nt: TGTGCCAGCAGTTTCACAGGGCTTGAAGAGACCCAGTACTTC
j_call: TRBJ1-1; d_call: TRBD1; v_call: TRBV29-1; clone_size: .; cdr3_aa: CSVAGGARAFF; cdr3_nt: TGCAGCGTGGCAGGGGGCGCGAGAGCTTTCTTT
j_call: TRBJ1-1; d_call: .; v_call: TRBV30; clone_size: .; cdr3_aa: CAWTGRVMNTEAFF; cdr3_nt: TGTGCCTGGACAGGGAGGGTGATGAACACTGAAGCTTTCTTT
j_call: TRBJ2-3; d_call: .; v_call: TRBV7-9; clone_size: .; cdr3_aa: CASSRQTVSIGTDTQYF; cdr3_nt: TGTGCCAGCAGCCGACAGACGGTGTCAATCGGCACAGATACGCAGTATTTT
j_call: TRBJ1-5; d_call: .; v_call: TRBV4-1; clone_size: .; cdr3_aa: CASSQTPYQPQHF; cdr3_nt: TGCGCCAGCAGCCAAACGCCTTATCAGCCCCAGCATTTT
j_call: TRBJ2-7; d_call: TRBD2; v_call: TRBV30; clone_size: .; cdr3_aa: CAWFQREGLYEQYF; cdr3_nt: TGTGCCTGGTTTCAGCGGGAGGGCCTCTACGAGCAGTACTTC
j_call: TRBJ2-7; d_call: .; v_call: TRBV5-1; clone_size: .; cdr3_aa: CASSSLYEQYF; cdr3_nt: TGCGCCAGCAGCTCCCTCTACGAGCAGTACTTC
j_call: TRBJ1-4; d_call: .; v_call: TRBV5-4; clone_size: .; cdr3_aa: CASSLQGEKLFF; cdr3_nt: TGTGCCAGCAGCTTGCAGGGGGAAAAACTGTTTTTT
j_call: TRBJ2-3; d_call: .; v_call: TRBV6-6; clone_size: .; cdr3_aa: CASSYGGVTDTQYF; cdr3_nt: TGTGCCAGCAGTTACGGCGGGGTCACAGATACGCAGTATTTT
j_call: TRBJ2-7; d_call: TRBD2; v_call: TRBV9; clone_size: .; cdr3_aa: CASSVTTSGKRYEQYF; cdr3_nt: TGTGCCAGCAGCGTAACCACCAGCGGGAAAAGGTACGAGCAGTACTTC
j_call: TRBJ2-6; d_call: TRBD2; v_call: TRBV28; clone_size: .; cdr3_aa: CASSQSGRPPWGANVLTF; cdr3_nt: TGTGCCAGCAGTCAAAGCGGGAGGCCACCTTGGGGGGCCAACGTCCTGACTTTC
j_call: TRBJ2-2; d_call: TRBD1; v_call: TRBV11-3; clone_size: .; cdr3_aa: CASSLRDRGNTGELFF; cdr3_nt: TGTGCCAGCAGCCTCCGGGACAGGGGTAACACCGGGGAGCTGTTTTTT
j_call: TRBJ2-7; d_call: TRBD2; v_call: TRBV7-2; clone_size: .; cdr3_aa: CASSFSGSALREQYF; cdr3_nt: TGTGCCAGCAGCTTCAGCGGGAGCGCTCTACGGGAGCAGTACTTC
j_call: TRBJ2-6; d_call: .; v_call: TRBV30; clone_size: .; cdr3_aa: CAWSVSRGLSF; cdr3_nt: TGTGCCTGGAGTGTGTCTCGTGGCCTCTCTTTC
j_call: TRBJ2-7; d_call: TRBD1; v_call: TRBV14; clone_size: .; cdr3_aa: CASRPGQAPYEQYF; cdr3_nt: TGTGCCAGCAGACCGGGACAGGCCCCCTACGAGCAGTACTTC
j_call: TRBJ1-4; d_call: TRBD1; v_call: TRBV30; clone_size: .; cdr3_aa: CAWSEGQVLYEKLFF; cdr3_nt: TGTGCCTGGAGCGAGGGACAGGTTCTTTATGAAAAACTGTTTTTT
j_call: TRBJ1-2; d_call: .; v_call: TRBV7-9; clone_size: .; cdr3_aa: CASSFRSYGYTF; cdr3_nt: TGTGCCAGCAGCTTTCGGAGTTATGGCTACACCTTC
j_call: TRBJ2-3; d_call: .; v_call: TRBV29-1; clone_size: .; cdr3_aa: CSVGPDTQYF; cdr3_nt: TGCAGCGTTGGCCCAGATACGCAGTATTTT
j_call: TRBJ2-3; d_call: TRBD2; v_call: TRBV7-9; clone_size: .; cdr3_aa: CASSLGLAGRMGTDTQYF; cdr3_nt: TGTGCCAGCAGCTTAGGACTAGCGGGGAGGATGGGCACAGATACGCAGTATTTT
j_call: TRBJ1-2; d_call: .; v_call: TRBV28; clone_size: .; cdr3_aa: CASSEKGYGYTF; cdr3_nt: TGTGCCAGCAGTGAGAAGGGCTATGGCTACACCTTC
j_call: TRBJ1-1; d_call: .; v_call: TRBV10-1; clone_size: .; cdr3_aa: CASAALNTEAFF; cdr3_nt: TGCGCCAGCGCAGCCTTGAACACTGAAGCTTTCTTT
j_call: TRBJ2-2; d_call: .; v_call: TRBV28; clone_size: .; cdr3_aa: CASSLFRPTGELFF; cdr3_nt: TGTGCCAGCAGTTTATTTCGCCCCACCGGGGAGCTGTTTTTT
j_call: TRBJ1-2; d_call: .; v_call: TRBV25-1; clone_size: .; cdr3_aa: CASSEHSENYGYTF; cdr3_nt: TGTGCCAGCAGTGAACACAGTGAAAACTATGGCTACACCTTC
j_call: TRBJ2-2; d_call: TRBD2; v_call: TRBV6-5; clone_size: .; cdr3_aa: CASSYLAGANTGELFF; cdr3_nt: TGTGCCAGCAGTTACTTAGCGGGAGCGAACACCGGGGAGCTGTTTTTT
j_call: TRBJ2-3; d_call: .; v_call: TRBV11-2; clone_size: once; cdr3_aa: CASSLADIRTDTQYF; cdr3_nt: TGTGCCAGCAGCTTAGCCGACATACGCACAGATACGCAGTATTTT
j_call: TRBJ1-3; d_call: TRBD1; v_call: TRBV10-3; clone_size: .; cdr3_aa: CAIRGTATTAGNTIYF; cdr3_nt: TGTGCCATCAGGGGGACAGCGACTACAGCAGGAAACACCATATATTTT
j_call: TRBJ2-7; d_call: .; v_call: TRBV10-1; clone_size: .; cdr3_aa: CASTREWDDEQYF; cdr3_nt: TGCGCCAGCACCCGGGAGTGGGATGACGAGCAGTACTTC
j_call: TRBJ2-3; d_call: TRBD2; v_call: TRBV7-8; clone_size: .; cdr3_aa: CASSPRLAPRHTDTQYF; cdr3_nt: TGTGCCAGCAGCCCCAGACTAGCCCCTCGCCACACAGATACGCAGTATTTT
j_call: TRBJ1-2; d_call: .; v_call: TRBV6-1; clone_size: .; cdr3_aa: CASGWGGSYYGYTF; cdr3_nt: TGTGCCAGCGGCTGGGGCGGGTCTTACTATGGCTACACCTTC
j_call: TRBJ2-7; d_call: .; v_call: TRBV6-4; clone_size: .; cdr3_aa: CASSGGYEQYF; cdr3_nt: TGTGCCAGCAGTGGGGGCTACGAGCAGTACTTC
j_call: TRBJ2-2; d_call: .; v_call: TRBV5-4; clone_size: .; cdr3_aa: CASSLIQTGELFF; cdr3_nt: TGTGCCAGCAGCTTAATTCAAACCGGGGAGCTGTTTTTT
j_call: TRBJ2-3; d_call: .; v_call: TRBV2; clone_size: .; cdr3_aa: CASSLGTQYF; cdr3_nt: TGTGCCAGCAGTCTGGGTACGCAGTATTTT
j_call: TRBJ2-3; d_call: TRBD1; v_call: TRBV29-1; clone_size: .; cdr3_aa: CSARGPPGQGTGDTQYF; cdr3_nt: TGCAGCGCGAGGGGCCCACCGGGACAGGGGACGGGAGATACGCAGTATTTT
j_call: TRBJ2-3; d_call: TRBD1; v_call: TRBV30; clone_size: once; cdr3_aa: CAWSVLPMTPTGAEDTQYF; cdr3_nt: TGTGCCTGGAGTGTACTCCCCATGACGCCGACAGGGGCGGAGGATACGCAGTATTTT
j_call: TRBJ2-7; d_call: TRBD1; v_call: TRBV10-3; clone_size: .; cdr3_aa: CAISDTGQPTYEQYF; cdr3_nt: TGTGCCATCAGTGATACGGGACAGCCTACTTACGAGCAGTACTTC
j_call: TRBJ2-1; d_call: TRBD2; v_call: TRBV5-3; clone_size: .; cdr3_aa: CARSLTSGSSYNEQFF; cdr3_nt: TGTGCCAGAAGCTTGACTAGCGGGAGCTCCTACAATGAGCAGTTCTTC